This TCR beta chain was observed in a study of shared clonotypes between healthy human individuals. Study observations and caveats: Clonotype sharing across donors was expected to vary with sequencing depth.

Germline values: CDR1 SNHLY, CDR2 FYNNEI. Trimming took 2 bases from V and 0 from J, leaving 15 bases between them. The CDR3 runs to 17 residues. To note about this clone: What it binds is not known.

Produced via immunoSEQ multiplex PCR; TCRdb's table is partial and in-frame only. The sample carries roughly 450,000 clones, 60% to 85% recorded once. The specimen sequenced was PBMCs. This receptor was identified in a woman in her 40s in good health. Some clones in this sample may be carry-over from other donors' samples. The V and J genes are TRBV2 and TRBJ2-3; D possibly corresponds to TRBD2 (6 bases). For the CDR3, the DNA is TGTGCCAGCAGTGAAAGGTGGAGGGAAACTAGCACAGATACGCAGTATTTT. It yields the protein CASSERWRETSTDTQYF.